This T cell receptor (beta chain) was captured in a study of cytomegalovirus exposure and HLA in healthy donors. Overall study: The same platform used for the roughly 650 first-cohort repertoires was also used for the 95 to 150 validation repertoires, as a later analysis reported.

This CDR3 has 20 residues. Trimming took off 4 bases at V and 0 bases at J, with 28 bases between the two ends. CDR1 SGHRS and CDR2 YFSETQ come from the germline V gene. The study's findings and limits: Reportedly, cytomegalovirus status was diagnosed with high sensitivity and specificity.

A remark on this clone: Its antigen is unknown.

Assay: immunoSEQ multiplex PCR; the TCRdb copy retains only in-frame clones and omits some. Of 190,000 or so clones in the sample, more than 65% were seen once. The sample taken for sequencing was PBMCs. The chain combines TRBV5-1 with TRBJ2-5; weak D call: TRBD2 (5 bases). The receptor comes from a woman younger than 30 in good health and CMV-seropositive. In DNA form, the CDR3 reads TGCGCCAGCAGCCTGGAGTCCGACCCAAGCGGCCTAAAGTACCAAGAGACCCAGTACTTC. Translated, it gives CASSLESDPSGLKYQETQYF.